A selection of T cell receptor delta chains follows, all from one sample in a study of Vδ1+ human thymocytes. TCRdb reapplied CATT to the multiplex PCR reads. This repertoire shows about 73,000 delta-chain clones, approximately 30% found once; its top ten account for over 0.2%. The sequenced sample consisted of Vdelta1+ gamma-delta thymocytes from the thymus. The receptors were sampled from a boy under three years old who had congenital heart surgery. CDR3s include the opening cysteine and the closing phenylalanine or tryptophan. A D gene is named only where the DNA matches it firmly. The size of a clone is reported for some rows only, either as once, few or many, or as a class for expanded clones.

v_gene: TRDV2; d_gene: .; abundance: .; j_gene: TRDJ1; CDR3nt: TGTGCCCGTACTGACATGTACACCGATAAACTCATCTTT; CDR3aa: CARTDMYTDKLIF
v_gene: TRDV1; d_gene: TRDD3; abundance: few; j_gene: TRDJ1; CDR3nt: TGTGCTCTTGGGGGGTCACGGAAGACTGGGGGATACGAACTCATCTTT; CDR3aa: CALGGSRKTGGYELIF
v_gene: TRDV1; d_gene: TRDD3; abundance: .; j_gene: TRDJ1; CDR3nt: TGTGCTCTTGGGGAAACCAAGGTTCCTGGAGTACTGGGGGGGGCCCGGCATACCGATAAACTCATCTTT; CDR3aa: CALGETKVPGVLGGARHTDKLIF
v_gene: TRDV1; d_gene: TRDD3; abundance: .; j_gene: TRDJ1; CDR3nt: TGTGCTCTTGGGGAACTCCCTACAGTAATCAGCTGGGGGATACGCGGAGAACTCATCTTC; CDR3aa: CALGELPTVISWGIRGELIF
v_gene: TRDV1; d_gene: TRDD3; abundance: few; j_gene: TRDJ1; CDR3nt: TGTGCTCTTGGGGAACTAATACTACTGGGGGACACGACCCCTTACACCGATAAACTCATCTTT; CDR3aa: CALGELILLGDTTPYTDKLIF
v_gene: TRDV2; d_gene: TRDD3; abundance: many; j_gene: TRDJ1; CDR3nt: TGTGCCTGTGACACCCTGGGGGATAGCGCCGATAAACTCATCTTT; CDR3aa: CACDTLGDSADKLIF
v_gene: TRDV1; d_gene: TRDD3; abundance: few; j_gene: TRDJ1; CDR3nt: TGTGCTCTTGGGGAACTTGCCTTCGGGGATACGCAGCCACTAAAACTCATCTTT; CDR3aa: CALGELAFGDTQPLKLIF
v_gene: TRDV1; d_gene: TRDD3; abundance: .; j_gene: TRDJ1; CDR3nt: TGTGCTCTTGGGGAACCCCACGGAGAGTACTGGGGGACAAAGTACACCGATAAACTCATCTTT; CDR3aa: CALGEPHGEYWGTKYTDKLIF
v_gene: TRDV1; d_gene: TRDD3; abundance: .; j_gene: TRDJ1; CDR3nt: TGTGCTCTTGGGGATCACCTTCCCAGTACTGGGGGATACACCGATAAACTCATCTTT; CDR3aa: CALGDHLPSTGGYTDKLIF
v_gene: TRDV1; d_gene: TRDD3; abundance: .; j_gene: TRDJ1; CDR3nt: TGTGCTCTTGGGGAACTACGCGTACTGGGGGAGTTAGGACTCATCTTT; CDR3aa: CALGELRVLGELGLIF
v_gene: TRDV1; d_gene: .; abundance: .; j_gene: TRDJ1; CDR3nt: TGTGCTCTTGGGGAAAGGTTCCTACCGCCTGGGGGACCCCATCTCCTGTACACCGATAAACTCATCTTT; CDR3aa: CALGERFLPPGGPHLLYTDKLIF
v_gene: TRDV1; d_gene: TRDD3; abundance: few; j_gene: TRDJ1; CDR3nt: TGTGCTCTTGGGGAAGGTCTGCTTAGAGGATACGCGACCGATAAACTCATCTTT; CDR3aa: CALGEGLLRGYATDKLIF
v_gene: TRDV2; d_gene: TRDD3; abundance: few; j_gene: TRDJ1; CDR3nt: TGTGCCTGTGACGGACCCTGGGGGACCGAGTACACCGATAAACTCATCTTT; CDR3aa: CACDGPWGTEYTDKLIF
v_gene: TRDV1; d_gene: TRDD3; abundance: few; j_gene: TRDJ1; CDR3nt: TGTGCTCTTGGGGAAACTACTGGGGGAACTAGTGGGCGAGATAAACTCATCTTT; CDR3aa: CALGETTGGTSGRDKLIF
v_gene: TRDV1; d_gene: TRDD3; abundance: .; j_gene: TRDJ1; CDR3nt: TGTGCTCTTGGGGGACTCATTCTGGGGGATATAGGCGGTAGGGGACTCACGGGGGCACTCATCTTT; CDR3aa: CALGGLILGDIGGRGLTGALIF
v_gene: TRDV1; d_gene: TRDD3; abundance: .; j_gene: TRDJ1; CDR3nt: TGTGCTCTTGGGGAACGGTTGGTGTTCCTACGGAATCCACTGGGGGATACCAGAAAGTACACCGATAAACTCATCTTT; CDR3aa: CALGERLVFLRNPLGDTRKYTDKLIF
v_gene: TRDV1; d_gene: TRDD3; abundance: .; j_gene: TRDJ1; CDR3nt: TGTGCTCTTGGGCAACTAGAGTCCTGTACTGGGGGATACGCTGAGAAAGCTATCCGGGGGCTCATCTTT; CDR3aa: CALGQLESCTGGYAEKAIRGLIF
v_gene: TRDV1; d_gene: TRDD3; abundance: .; j_gene: TRDJ1; CDR3nt: TGTGCTCTTGGGGAACTACCTCCTACCGGGTACTGGGGGATACACCACACCGATAAACTCATCTTT; CDR3aa: CALGELPPTGYWGIHHTDKLIF
v_gene: TRDV1; d_gene: .; abundance: .; j_gene: TRDJ1; CDR3nt: TGTGCTCTTGGGGAACTATCGGCTTGGAGGCTTGACACCGATAAACTCATCTTT; CDR3aa: CALGELSAWRLDTDKLIF
v_gene: TRDV1; d_gene: TRDD3; abundance: few; j_gene: TRDJ1; CDR3nt: TGTGCTCTTGGGGAAAACTTAGAGCGGCGTCCTACCATCCGGGGGATACCCGATAAACTCATCTTT; CDR3aa: CALGENLERRPTIRGIPDKLIF
v_gene: TRDV1; d_gene: TRDD3; abundance: .; j_gene: TRDJ1; CDR3nt: TGTGCTCTTGGGGAACTAGTGGGAGACCAACGCCACTGGGGGATACTGGGGATCACCGATAAACTCATCTTT; CDR3aa: CALGELVGDQRHWGILGITDKLIF
v_gene: TRDV1; d_gene: .; abundance: few; j_gene: TRDJ1; CDR3nt: TGTGCTCTTGGGGAACTGCTTGGGGATCAACTCATCTTT; CDR3aa: CALGELLGDQLIF
v_gene: TRDV1; d_gene: TRDD3; abundance: .; j_gene: TRDJ1; CDR3nt: TGTGCTCTTGGGGAAAGGGCTCACGACTTACCCCGACTCTACTGGGGGATACGCGATAAACTCATCTTT; CDR3aa: CALGERAHDLPRLYWGIRDKLIF
v_gene: TRDV1; d_gene: .; abundance: few; j_gene: TRDJ1; CDR3nt: TGTGCTCTTGGGGAAGGATCGGACGGTACTTTTGTTCGAGCCGATAAACTCATCTTT; CDR3aa: CALGEGSDGTFVRADKLIF
v_gene: TRDV1; d_gene: TRDD3; abundance: .; j_gene: TRDJ1; CDR3nt: TGTGCTCTTGGGGAACTAGTGAAAGTTCCTGCCTACTGGGGGATTGGAGGATATGTGGTAACGGACACCGATAAACTCATCTTT; CDR3aa: CALGELVKVPAYWGIGGYVVTDTDKLIF
v_gene: TRDV1; d_gene: .; abundance: few; j_gene: TRDJ1; CDR3nt: TGTGCTCTTGGGGATATCGCAAGTGGGGGGTACACCGATAAACTCATCTTT; CDR3aa: CALGDIASGGYTDKLIF
v_gene: TRDV1; d_gene: .; abundance: .; j_gene: TRDJ1; CDR3nt: TGTGCTCTTGGGGCACACCTACGTCGAGGGGTGTTTCCGCGCTACACCGATAAACTCATCTTT; CDR3aa: CALGAHLRRGVFPRYTDKLIF
v_gene: TRDV1; d_gene: .; abundance: few; j_gene: TRDJ1; CDR3nt: TGTGCTCTTGGGGAACGGGGAGTGGATGGGGCTGGACTCATCTTT; CDR3aa: CALGERGVDGAGLIF
v_gene: TRAV29/DV5; d_gene: .; abundance: .; j_gene: TRDJ1; CDR3nt: TGTGCACCTCTTGGTACCCGCGATAAACTCATCTTT; CDR3aa: CAPLGTRDKLIF
v_gene: TRDV1; d_gene: .; abundance: few; j_gene: TRDJ1; CDR3nt: TGTGCTCTTGGGGAAAACCAGGGCTATCGACCCCCGTACACCGATAAACTCATCTTT; CDR3aa: CALGENQGYRPPYTDKLIF
v_gene: TRDV1; d_gene: .; abundance: .; j_gene: TRDJ1; CDR3nt: TGTGCTCTTGGGGAATTACCCTACATGGCTGGTAAAAATAAACTCATCTTT; CDR3aa: CALGELPYMAGKNKLIF
v_gene: TRDV1; d_gene: TRDD3; abundance: .; j_gene: TRDJ1; CDR3nt: TGTGCTCTTGGGGAACTAGAAGGGGGATACGCGGGTACCGATAAACTCATCTTT; CDR3aa: CALGELEGGYAGTDKLIF
v_gene: TRDV1; d_gene: TRDD3; abundance: .; j_gene: TRDJ1; CDR3nt: TGTGCTCTTGGGGAAGCTCCTGGACGACTAAAGCGACTTTCCGTGGGGGATACGGTCAACACCGATAAACTCATCTTT; CDR3aa: CALGEAPGRLKRLSVGDTVNTDKLIF
v_gene: TRDV1; d_gene: .; abundance: .; j_gene: TRDJ1; CDR3nt: TGTGCTCTTGGGGAAGGGAGGCGTCCTCTCGGTTACCCGAACAGGGTTTACACCGATAAACTCATCTTT; CDR3aa: CALGEGRRPLGYPNRVYTDKLIF
v_gene: TRDV1; d_gene: TRDD3; abundance: few; j_gene: TRDJ1; CDR3nt: TGTGCTCTTGGGGAAGACAACCCACCCTCTACTGGGGGATACGGTTCCGATAAACTCATCTTT; CDR3aa: CALGEDNPPSTGGYGSDKLIF
v_gene: TRDV1; d_gene: .; abundance: .; j_gene: TRDJ1; CDR3nt: TGTGCTCTTGGGACTCCCCCCCCTACGTGGCTTGGGGGCAAACTCATCTTT; CDR3aa: CALGTPPPTWLGGKLIF
v_gene: TRDV1; d_gene: .; abundance: .; j_gene: TRDJ1; CDR3nt: TGTGCTCTTGGGAGGAGGAGGTACACCGATAAACTCATCTTT; CDR3aa: CALGRRRYTDKLIF
v_gene: TRDV1; d_gene: TRDD3; abundance: .; j_gene: TRDJ1; CDR3nt: TGTGCTCTTGGCCTTCCTACGCGACTTGGGGGATACGCCCCCCCGTACACCGATAAACTCATCTTT; CDR3aa: CALGLPTRLGGYAPPYTDKLIF
v_gene: TRDV3; d_gene: .; abundance: .; j_gene: TRDJ1; CDR3nt: TGTGCCTCCCCCGGGGGCCGGGTGACCGATAAACTCATCTTT; CDR3aa: CASPGGRVTDKLIF
v_gene: TRDV1; d_gene: .; abundance: few; j_gene: TRDJ1; CDR3nt: TGTGCTCTGGAAACTACGGCAGGGTACGGACACACCGATAAACTCATTTTT; CDR3aa: CALETTAGYGHTDKLIF
v_gene: TRDV1; d_gene: .; abundance: few; j_gene: TRDJ1; CDR3nt: TGTGCTCTTGGGGAATATCTGAGGGGCCTCCCCGCCTTGATAGGGGGAAAGTACACCGATAAACTCATCTTT; CDR3aa: CALGEYLRGLPALIGGKYTDKLIF
v_gene: TRDV1; d_gene: .; abundance: .; j_gene: TRDJ1; CDR3nt: TGTGCTCTTGGGGCTAACAATATACGGCCGCTTCCTCTGTACACCGATAAACTCATCTTT; CDR3aa: CALGANNIRPLPLYTDKLIF
v_gene: TRDV1; d_gene: .; abundance: .; j_gene: TRDJ1; CDR3nt: TGTGCTCTTGGGGATTCCTATGGGGGCAACACCGATAAACTCATCTTT; CDR3aa: CALGDSYGGNTDKLIF
v_gene: TRDV1; d_gene: .; abundance: few; j_gene: TRDJ1; CDR3nt: TGTGCTCTTGGGGCCCGGGGGGAGAGGAACACCGATAAACTCATCTTT; CDR3aa: CALGARGERNTDKLIF
v_gene: TRDV2; d_gene: TRDD3; abundance: few; j_gene: TRDJ1; CDR3nt: TGTGCCTGTGACACTGGGGTGGGGGATAAACGTCAATGGCACACCGATAAACTCATCTTT; CDR3aa: CACDTGVGDKRQWHTDKLIF